The 28 T cell receptor beta chains below come from one sample, sequenced in a study of regulatory T cells in long-lasting Graves disease (dated by TCRdb to the early 2020s). Library prep was done by multiplex PCR. The listed sequencing device is Illumina HiSeq 4000. To build TCR beta libraries, CDR3 regions were amplified by Arm-PCR using iRepertoire HTBI primers. The raw public reads went through TCRdb reprocessing: fastp at Q25, MiXCR clone calling, in-frame beta chains kept. Every entry covers one CDR3 protein and lists the most common genes and DNA from its rows. The sample records 600,000 to 850,000 distinct CDR3 sequences, around 32% of which are singletons. The top ten constitute about two fifths of the sample. The time point label corresponds to: persistent/refractory GD, antithyroid drugs over 5 years with positive TRAb. RNA was extracted from PBMCs in TRIzol for both TCR sequencing and RNA sequencing.

This specimen consisted of peripheral blood mononuclear cells (PBMCs), obtained when the disease was refractory, from a patient treated with antithyroid drugs. These receptors were taken from a female donor with Graves disease.

The rearrangement uses TRBV29-1 and TRBJ2-3; D gene uncertain. Trimming left V 3 bases short and J 4 bases short, with 8 bases between. This CDR3 is built from 12 residues. In germline, CDR1 is SQVTM, CDR2 ANQGSEA. Here the CDR3 reads CSVDLESDTQYF. The CDR3, as DNA: TGCAGCGTTGATCTCGAGTCAGATACGCAGTATTTT.

The V call is TRBV20-1, the J call TRBJ2-7; 7 bases map to TRBD1. V shed 4 bases and J 3 bases; nucleotides not matched to a gene: 6. This CDR3 spans 13 amino acids. Per the germline V gene, CDR1 is DFQATT and CDR2 is SNEGSKA (reference sequence). CDR3 sequence reads: CSATGQNHYEQYF. The CDR3 nucleotides read TGCAGTGCTACGGGACAGAACCACTACGAGCAGTACTTC.

This rearrangement joins TRBV5-1 to TRBJ2-7; D gene ambiguous. In germline, CDR1 is SGHRS, CDR2 YFSETQ. The CDR3 has 13 amino acids. With 0 bases removed from V and 6 bases from J, the gap between germline ends came to 10 bases. CDR3 region: CASSLVYSVEQYF. CDR3 coding DNA: TGCGCCAGCAGCTTGGTGTACAGCGTCGAGCAGTACTTC.

Details on this clonotype: Since the CDR3 does not end with the conserved phenylalanine or tryptophan, this likely comes from a read error. This chain links TRBV28 with TRBJ1-2; D is unresolved. The CDR3 is 11 residues long. Germline CDR1 and CDR2: MDHEN and SYDVKM. Trimming took off 6 bases at V and 0 bases at J, with 2 bases between the two ends. This CDR3 reads CASSPNYGYTL. The CDR3 nucleotides read TGTGCCAGCAGCCCTAACTATGGCTACACCCTC.

This chain links TRBV6-1 with TRBJ1-5, with D perhaps TRBD1 (5 bases). CDR3 length: 17 residues. Germline V lookup: CDR1 MNHNS, CDR2 SASEGT. Trimming shortened V by 5 bases and J by 0 bases, and 17 bases separated the two germline ends. In nucleotides, the CDR3 is TGTGCCAGCAGTCAGTTAGGGACTAAGAATAGCAATCAGCCCCAGCATTTT. The encoded protein is CASSQLGTKNSNQPQHF.

The rearrangement links TRBV7-2 to TRBJ2-5; 16 bases are a match to TRBD2. Germline assignment: CDR1 SGHTA and CDR2 FQGNSA. Trimming cost V 2 bases and J 7 bases; bases outside gene matches: 7. The CDR3 extends over 17 amino acids. CDR3 amino acids: CASSLMGLAGGLGTQYF. The DNA of the CDR3 is TGTGCCAGCAGCTTAATGGGACTAGCGGGAGGGCTGGGGACCCAGTACTTC.

This chain links TRBV2 with TRBJ1-5, with D maybe TRBD1 (5 bases). The CDR3 loop spans 14 amino acids. Germline V CDR1 and CDR2: SNHLY, FYNNEI. V lost 3 bases, J lost 4 bases, and 10 bases lay in between. In nucleotides, the CDR3 is TGTGCCAGCAGTGACAGGGTGGTAAATCAGCCCCAGCATTTT. Its protein is CASSDRVVNQPQHF.

This clonotype was detected many times. The genes are TRBV28 and TRBJ1-1; D not certain. The length of the CDR3 is 13 residues. In germline, CDR1 is MDHEN, CDR2 SYDVKM. Between the trimmed V and J ends, which lost 4 bases and 3 bases, there was a span of 9 bases. In DNA, the CDR3 is TGTGCCAGCAGTTCGTCAGTATACACTGAAGCTTTCTTT. Translation gives CASSSSVYTEAFF. The whole variable domain, remainder taken from reference TRBV28 and TRBJ1-1, is DVKVTQSSRYLVKRTGEKVFLECVQDMDHENMFWYRQDPGLGLRLIYFSYDVKMKEKGDIPEGYSVSREKKERFSLILESASTNQTSMYLCASSSSVYTEAFFGQGTRLTVV.

The J gene is TRBJ1-5, the V gene TRBV6-1; 7 bases fit TRBD1. CDR3 size: 15 residues. J lost 9 bases, V lost 4 bases, and 12 bases had no gene match. Germline CDR1 is MNHNS and CDR2 is SASEGT. The CDR3, as DNA: TGTGCCAGCAGTGTACGAGGGGGACAGCGGTGGCCCCAGCATTTT. Protein sequence: CASSVRGGQRWPQHF.

This clonotype was recorded at least ten times. This chain uses TRBV28 with TRBJ1-1; no firm D call. V was shortened by 5 bases and J by 0 bases, with 13 bases between the two germline ends. Germline CDR1 reads MDHEN; CDR2 reads SYDVKM. The CDR3 covers 15 residues. CDR3: CASSARYRMNTEAFF. The DNA for the CDR3 is TGTGCCAGCAGTGCTCGTTACCGGATGAACACTGAAGCTTTCTTT.

The CDR3: CASSLQAGGENTIYF. CDR3 nucleotide sequence: TGTGCCAGCAGTTTACAGGCAGGGGGCGAAAACACCATATATTTT. The chain employs TRBV27 and TRBJ1-3; 8 bases line up with TRBD1. J gave up 6 bases and V 2 bases, and 6 bases lay outside the gene matches. CDR1 and CDR2 from the germline V gene are MNHEY and SMNVEV (reference sequence). The CDR3 covers 15 residues.

This clonotype came up a few times. This chain connects TRBV6-1 to TRBJ1-4; a weak D match, TRBD1 (5 bases). Trimming cost V 8 bases and J 2 bases, with 9 bases left between them. Germline lookup yields CDR1 MNHNS and CDR2 SASEGT. The CDR3 contains 13 residues. CDR3: CASARDTNEKLFF. The CDR3 coding sequence is TGTGCCAGCGCCAGGGACACTAATGAAAAACTGTTTTTT.

This sequence joins TRBV20-1 and TRBJ1-4, with D possibly being TRBD1 (5 bases). Germline V lookup: CDR1 DFQATT, CDR2 SNEGSKA (reference sequence). The CDR3 has 16 residues. Between the trimmed V and J ends, which lost 0 bases and 6 bases, there was a span of 17 bases. The CDR3, as DNA: TGCAGTGCTAGAGATACGGGGAGGGGAGCCTATGAAAAACTGTTTTTT. It specifies CSARDTGRGAYEKLFF.

In this sample, this clonotype turned up once. The chain carries TRBV3-1 and TRBJ1-2; D is undetermined. The CDR3 has 15 amino acids. The V gene lost 1 base and the J gene lost 4 bases, with 13 bases spanning the gap. CDR1 LGHDT and CDR2 YNNKEL come from the germline V gene (reference sequence). The CDR3 DNA sequence: TGTGCCAGCAGCCAAGGTGGTGGGCAGCCCTATGGCTACACCTTC. As protein: CASSQGGGQPYGYTF.

The sample holds a few counts of this clonotype. V gene TRBV5-1 combines with J gene TRBJ1-1, with 9 bases fitting TRBD1. The trim removed 3 bases at V and 7 bases at J, leaving 10 bases unmatched. The CDR3 sequence is 15 residues long. Germline values: CDR1 SGHRS, CDR2 YFSETQ. In DNA form, the CDR3 reads TGCGCCAGCAGCTCGAAGGGACAGGGTTGGAGTGAAGCTTTCTTT. Its protein is CASSSKGQGWSEAFF.

The chain joins TRBV7-2 to TRBJ1-1; no clear D gene. The CDR3 has 11 amino acids. Germline loops: CDR1 SGHTA, CDR2 FQGNSA. Trimming pared 2 bases from V and 10 bases from J, leaving 8 bases between. The CDR3 DNA is TGTGCCAGCAGCTTACGAACAGCAGCTTTCTTT. Translated: CASSLRTAAFF.

The chain combines TRBV6-2 or TRBV6-3 with TRBJ2-3, with TRBD2 identical over 12 bases. This CDR3 contains 18 residues. CDR1 and CDR2 from the germline V gene are MNHEY and SVGEGT. V shed 10 bases and J 1 base; nucleotides not matched to a gene: 15. The CDR3, as DNA: TGTGCCACCGGGCTAGCGGGAGGGCCAACCACCCGCACAGATACGCAGTATTTT. Translation gives CATGLAGGPTTRTDTQYF.

This clonotype was counted many times. This chain connects TRBV12-3 or TRBV12-4 to TRBJ1-6; a possible D gene is TRBD1 (6 bases). The germline V and J ends were trimmed by 10 bases and 7 bases, with 17 bases remaining between them. CDR3 length: 14 amino acids. The CDR3 is CATGGGGSNSPLHF. As DNA, the CDR3 is TGTGCCACCGGGGGCGGAGGGTCGAATTCACCCCTCCACTTT.

To note about this clonotype: This clone may be a read error of a much larger clone one base away. The genes are TRBV5-4 and TRBJ1-5; D possibly corresponds to TRBD2 (6 bases). The J call is uncertain, as TRBJ2-3 better fits the DNA end. CDR3 length: 13 amino acids. CDR1 is SGHNT, CDR2 YYREEE, per germline (reference sequence). Here the CDR3 reads CASSLAGGQPQYF. CDR3 nucleotides: TGTGCCAGCAGCTTGGCCGGGGGTCAGCCCCAGTATTTT.

The chain is built from TRBV5-1 and TRBJ1-1; D may be TRBD1 (5 bases). CDR1 SGHRS and CDR2 YFSETQ come from the germline V gene. Trimming removed 5 bases at V and 4 bases at J, with 9 bases between. The length of the CDR3 is 12 residues. The CDR3, as DNA: TGCGCCAGCAGGGCAGGGACCACTGAAGCTTTCTTT. Translating it yields CASRAGTTEAFF.

The chain links TRBV10-1 to TRBJ2-7; D not certain. V was clipped by 2 bases and J by 3 bases, with 5 bases between them. The CDR3 is 12 amino acids. Germline CDR1 reads WNHNN; CDR2 reads SYGVQD (reference sequence). The CDR3 here is CASSETNYEQYF. CDR3 coding DNA: TGCGCCAGCAGTGAGACGAACTACGAGCAGTACTTC.

V usage is TRBV28 and J usage is TRBJ1-6, with unresolved D. The germline gives CDR1 MDHEN, CDR2 SYDVKM. Trimming shortened V by 6 bases and J by 7 bases, and 16 bases separated the two germline ends. This CDR3 comprises 15 residues. CDR3 sequence (DNA): TGTGCCAGCAGCTCCCTGGCCGGAGAAAATTCACCCCTCCACTTT. Encoded protein: CASSSLAGENSPLHF. Looking up the rest from reference TRBV28 and TRBJ1-6 gives the full variable domain: DVKVTQSSRYLVKRTGEKVFLECVQDMDHENMFWYRQDPGLGLRLIYFSYDVKMKEKGDIPEGYSVSREKKERFSLILESASTNQTSMYLCASSSLAGENSPLHFGNGTRLTVT.

This clonotype was seen a single time. The gene calls are TRBV12-3 or TRBV12-4 and TRBJ2-5; tentatively, D is TRBD2 (5 bases). Trimming cost V 5 bases and J 4 bases, with 17 bases left between them. The length of the CDR3 is 15 residues. The CDR3 loop reads CASSEAARLRETQYF. In DNA form, the CDR3 reads TGTGCCAGCAGTGAAGCGGCAAGGTTACGAGAGACCCAGTACTTC.

This chain connects TRBV6-2 or TRBV6-3 to TRBJ1-4; TRBD1 might be the D (6 bases). The CDR3 spans 15 residues. V shed 0 bases and J shed 7 bases, with 12 bases lying between them. Germline V lookup: CDR1 MNHEY, CDR2 SVGEGT. This CDR3 is CASSYSPQGTEKLFF. The CDR3 nucleotides read TGTGCCAGCAGTTACTCGCCACAGGGCACTGAAAAACTGTTTTTT.

The count of this clonotype is one. The V call is TRBV7-2, the J call TRBJ1-1; TRBD1 matches at 8 bases. V shed 2 bases, J shed 4 bases, and the junction held 9 bases outside the gene matches. The CDR3 runs 16 residues. From germline, CDR1 is SGHTA and CDR2 FQGNSA. The CDR3: CASSLRGGRGPTEAFF. Written as DNA, the CDR3 is TGTGCCAGCAGCTTAAGGGGCGGCAGGGGGCCCACTGAAGCTTTCTTT.

The V gene is TRBV27, the J gene TRBJ2-7; D may be TRBD1 or TRBD2 (6 bases each). Trimming took 6 bases from V and 2 from J, leaving 11 bases between them. Germline CDR1 MNHEY, CDR2 SMNVEV (reference sequence). The length of the CDR3 is 13 residues. The CDR3 protein is CASRGGQTYEQYF. The CDR3 nucleotides read TGTGCCAGCAGAGGGGGGCAGACCTACGAGCAGTACTTC.

The genes are TRBV20-1 and TRBJ2-3; D may match TRBD1 or TRBD2 (6 bases each). Trimming took off 6 bases at V and 1 base at J, with 17 bases between the two ends. The germline V gene has CDR1 DFQATT and CDR2 SNEGSKA (reference sequence). The CDR3 length is 15 residues. The CDR3 bases are TGCAGTGCCAGAAGGGGGGCTAGCGGCACAGATACGCAGTATTTT. Its protein is CSARRGASGTDTQYF.

This clonotype was picked up a small number of times. This rearrangement joins TRBV29-1 to TRBJ2-7; TRBD1 agrees at 9 bases. V lost 6 bases to trimming and J lost 5 bases; unmatched junction nucleotides: 8. The CDR3 is made up of 13 amino acids. Germline lookup yields CDR1 SQVTM and CDR2 ANQGSEA. CDR3 in DNA: TGCAGCGTGTCCGGGACAGGGATGAACGAGCAGTACTTC. Translation: CSVSGTGMNEQYF.